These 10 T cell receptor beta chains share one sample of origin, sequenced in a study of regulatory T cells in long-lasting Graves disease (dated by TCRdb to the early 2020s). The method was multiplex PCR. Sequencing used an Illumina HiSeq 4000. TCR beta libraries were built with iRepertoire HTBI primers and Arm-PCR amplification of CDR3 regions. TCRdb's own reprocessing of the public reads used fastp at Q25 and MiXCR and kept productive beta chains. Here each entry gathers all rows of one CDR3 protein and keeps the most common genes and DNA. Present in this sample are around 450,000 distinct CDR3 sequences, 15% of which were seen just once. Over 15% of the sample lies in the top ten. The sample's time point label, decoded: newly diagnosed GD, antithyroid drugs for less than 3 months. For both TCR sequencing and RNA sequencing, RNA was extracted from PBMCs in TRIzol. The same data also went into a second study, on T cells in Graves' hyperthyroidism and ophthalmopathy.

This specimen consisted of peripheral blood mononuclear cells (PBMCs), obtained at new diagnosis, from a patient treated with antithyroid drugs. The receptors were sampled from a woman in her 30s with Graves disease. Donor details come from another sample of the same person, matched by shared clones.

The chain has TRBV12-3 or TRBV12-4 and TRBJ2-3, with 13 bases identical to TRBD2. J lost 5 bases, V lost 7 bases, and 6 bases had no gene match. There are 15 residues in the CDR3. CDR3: CASTDGLAGEDTQYF. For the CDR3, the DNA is TGTGCCAGCACCGACGGACTAGCGGGAGAAGATACGCAGTATTTT.

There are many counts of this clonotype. This chain's CDR3 is CSASNTYEQYF. CDR3 in DNA: TGCAGCGCCTCCAACACTTACGAGCAGTACTTC. The rearrangement joins TRBV29-1 to TRBJ2-7; D is undetermined. The V gene lost 7 bases and the J gene lost 4 bases, with 11 bases spanning the gap. Germline-derived CDR1 and CDR2 are SQVTM and ANQGSEA. The CDR3 is 11 residues long.

The CDR3 DNA sequence: TGTGCCAGCAGTTCCCGTAGCGGATCCTACGAGCAGTACTTC. It translates to CASSSRSGSYEQYF. This sequence joins TRBV12-3 or TRBV12-4 and TRBJ2-7, with D possibly being TRBD2 (6 bases). This CDR3 has 14 residues. V dropped 4 bases and J dropped 1 base, with 11 bases sitting between them.

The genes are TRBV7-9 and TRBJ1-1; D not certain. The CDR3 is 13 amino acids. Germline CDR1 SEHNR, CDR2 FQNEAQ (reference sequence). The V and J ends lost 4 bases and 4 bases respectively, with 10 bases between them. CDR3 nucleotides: TGTGCCAGCAGCTACCCAAGAAGCACTGAAGCTTTCTTT. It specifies CASSYPRSTEAFF.

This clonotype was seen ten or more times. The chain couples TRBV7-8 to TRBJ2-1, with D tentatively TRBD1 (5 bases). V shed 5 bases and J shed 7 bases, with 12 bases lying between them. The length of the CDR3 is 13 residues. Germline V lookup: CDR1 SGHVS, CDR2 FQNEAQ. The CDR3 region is CASSHRSPNEQFF. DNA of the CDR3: TGTGCCAGCAGCCACAGGAGCCCGAATGAGCAGTTCTTC.

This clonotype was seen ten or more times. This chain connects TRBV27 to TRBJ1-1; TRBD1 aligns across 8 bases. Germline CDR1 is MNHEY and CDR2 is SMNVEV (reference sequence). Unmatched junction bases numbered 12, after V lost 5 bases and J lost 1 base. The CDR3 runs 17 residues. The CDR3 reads CASSPRQGRWANTEAFF. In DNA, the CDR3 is TGTGCCAGCAGTCCCCGACAGGGGCGTTGGGCGAACACTGAAGCTTTCTTT.

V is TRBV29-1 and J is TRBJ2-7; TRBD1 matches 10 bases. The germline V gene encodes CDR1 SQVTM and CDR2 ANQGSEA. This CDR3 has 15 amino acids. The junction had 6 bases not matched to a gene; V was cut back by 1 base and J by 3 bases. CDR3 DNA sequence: TGCAGCGTTGAAGTCCAGGGACAGGGGAACTACGAGCAGTACTTC. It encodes CSVEVQGQGNYEQYF.

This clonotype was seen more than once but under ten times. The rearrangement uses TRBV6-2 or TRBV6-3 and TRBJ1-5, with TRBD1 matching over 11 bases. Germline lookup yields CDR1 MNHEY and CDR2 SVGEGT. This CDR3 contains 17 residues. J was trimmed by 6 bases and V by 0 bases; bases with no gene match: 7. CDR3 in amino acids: CASSYSSLGQGGQPQHF. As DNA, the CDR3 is TGTGCCAGCAGTTACTCGTCATTGGGACAGGGGGGTCAGCCCCAGCATTTT.

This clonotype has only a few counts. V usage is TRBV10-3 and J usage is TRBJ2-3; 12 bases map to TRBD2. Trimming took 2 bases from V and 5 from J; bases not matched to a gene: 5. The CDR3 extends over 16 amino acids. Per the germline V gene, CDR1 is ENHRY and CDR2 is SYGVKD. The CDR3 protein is CAISEAPGLAGDTQYF. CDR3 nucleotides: TGTGCCATCAGTGAGGCGCCGGGACTAGCGGGAGATACGCAGTATTTT.

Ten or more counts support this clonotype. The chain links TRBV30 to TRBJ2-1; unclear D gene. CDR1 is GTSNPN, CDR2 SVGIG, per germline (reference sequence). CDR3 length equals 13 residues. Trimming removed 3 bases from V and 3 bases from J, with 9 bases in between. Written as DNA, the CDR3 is TGTGCCTGGAGCGGGTTAGGCTACAATGAGCAGTTCTTC. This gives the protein CAWSGLGYNEQFF.